Following are 26 T cell receptor beta chains from one sample sequenced in a study of beta chain features in type 1 diabetes. These receptors lack a known antigen. Whole-study results and caveats: All four CD4+ subsets from Type 1 diabetes patients carried moderately but significantly shorter TCRB CDR3s.

Reverse transcribing all isolated RNA meant expressed TCRB transcripts were sequenced. This table comes from immunoSEQ multiplex PCR, and its TCRdb copy is limited to in-frame clones, with some not included. The sample lists roughly 700,000 clones, 13% occurring once. Material: naive CD4+ T cells from blood. The receptors here all came from a man aged 18 to 35 with type 1 diabetes.

The chain couples TRBV18 to TRBJ1-4; D is perhaps TRBD1 (5 bases). The CDR3 extends over 12 amino acids. V shed 2 bases and J shed 13 bases, with 11 bases lying between them. From germline, CDR1 is KGHSH and CDR2 LQKENI. CDR3 protein: CASSPVRGGLFF. The CDR3 nucleotides are TGTGCCAGCTCACCAGTCCGGGGGGGACTGTTTTTT.

This rearrangement joins TRBV6-5 to TRBJ2-7, with 7 bases matching TRBD1. The CDR3 is 13 amino acids. V dropped 7 bases and J dropped 4; count of bases not matched to a gene: 7. Germline CDR1 reads MNHEY; CDR2 reads SVGAGI. CDR3 protein: CASTRDSGYEQYF. DNA for the CDR3: TGTGCCAGCACCCGGGACAGTGGATACGAGCAGTACTTC.

A few counts support this clone. The CDR3 protein is CASSLAGISNQPQHF. In nucleotides, the CDR3 is TGCGCCAGCAGCTTGGCCGGGATTAGCAATCAGCCCCAGCATTTT. The rearrangement links TRBV5-1 to TRBJ1-5; D not certain. Between the trimmed V and J ends, which lost 0 bases and 0 bases, there was a span of 7 bases. The CDR3 has 15 residues. Germline loops: CDR1 SGHRS, CDR2 YFSETQ.

The rearrangement links TRBV6-5 to TRBJ2-1; a weak D match, TRBD1 (5 bases). V lost 8 bases and J 5 bases, leaving 16 bases between the germline ends. This CDR3 is 14 amino acids long. The germline V gene has CDR1 MNHEY and CDR2 SVGAGI. The CDR3 DNA is TGTGCCAGCGGTCACCCCGACAGAGACAATGAGCAGTTCTTC. This sequence encodes CASGHPDRDNEQFF.

The CDR3 region is CASSRDLTGELFF. The CDR3 DNA follows: TGTGCCAGCAGTCGGGACCTCACCGGGGAGCTGTTTTTT. The chain has TRBV11-3 and TRBJ2-2; perhaps D is TRBD1 or TRBD2 (5 bases each). This CDR3 is 13 amino acids long. Per germline, CDR1 SGHNT and CDR2 YENEEA. Trimming took 6 bases from V and 4 from J, leaving 9 bases between them.

This clone occurred a few times. The chain employs TRBV28 and TRBJ1-2; D gene unclear. Germline-derived CDR1 and CDR2 are MDHEN and SYDVKM. CDR3 length: 13 residues. V lost 2 bases and J lost 2, with 6 bases in between. In DNA, the CDR3 is TGTGCCAGCAGTTTAAGTTCCAACTATGGCTACACCTTC. Its protein product is CASSLSSNYGYTF.

This clone was picked up a small number of times. The V call is TRBV11-2, the J call TRBJ2-7; 11 bases fit TRBD1. The CDR3 sequence is 15 residues long. Germline V gene lookup returns CDR1 SGHAT and CDR2 FQNNGV. Losses at the gene ends were 6 bases for V and 4 bases for J; bases not matched to a gene: 8. The CDR3 region has the DNA TGTGCCAGCAGTTCCGGGACAGGGGGAATTTACGAGCAGTACTTC. It encodes CASSSGTGGIYEQYF.

This clone was counted a few times. The chain recombines TRBV10-3 with TRBJ2-3; D ambiguous. Looked up from germline, CDR1 is ENHRY and CDR2 is SYGVKD. The CDR3 contains 11 residues. With 8 bases removed from V and 3 bases from J, the gap between germline ends came to 6 bases. The CDR3, as DNA: TGTGCCATCGCTACGACAGATACGCAGTATTTT. It codes for CAIATTDTQYF.

Only a few counts were recorded for this clone. The junction differs from germline at one of its ends, possibly a read error. This chain links TRBV4-1 with TRBJ2-5; D gene ambiguous. Germline V CDR1 and CDR2: MGHRA, YSYEKL. The CDR3 has 13 residues. The CDR3 DNA reads TGCGCCAGCAGCCGGGCCACACAAGGGACCCAGTACTTC. Translation: CASSRATQGTQYF.

The chain is built from TRBV11-3 and TRBJ2-1; 13 bases fit TRBD2. Germline V gene data show CDR1 as SGHNT and CDR2 as YENEEA. The CDR3 extends over 14 amino acids. The junction had 2 bases not matched to a gene; V was cut back by 2 bases and J by 10 bases. The CDR3, as DNA: TGTGCCAGCAGCTTAAGACTAGCGGGGGGCGAGCAGTTCTTC. Translated, it gives CASSLRLAGGEQFF. Looking up the rest from reference TRBV11-3 and TRBJ2-1 gives the full variable domain: EAGVVQSPRYKIIEKKQPVAFWCNPISGHNTLYWYLQNLGQGPELLIRYENEEAVDDSQLPKDRFSAERLKGVDSTLKIQPAELGDSAVYLCASSLRLAGGEQFFGPGTRLTVL.

The genes are TRBV5-1 and TRBJ1-2; D unclear. The CDR3 contains 14 residues. Trimming cost V 4 bases and J 3 bases, with 13 bases left between them. The V gene's germline CDR1 is SGHRS and CDR2 YFSETQ. CDR3 residues: CASSPSQPDYGYTF. DNA for the CDR3: TGCGCCAGCAGCCCTTCACAGCCTGACTATGGCTACACCTTC.

This clone was detected only a few times. The chain recombines TRBV7-2 with TRBJ2-3; 8 positions match TRBD2. Unmatched junction bases numbered 11, after V lost 3 bases and J lost 3 bases. The V gene's germline CDR1 is SGHTA and CDR2 FQGNSA. CDR3 length equals 17 residues. CDR3 residues: CASSFLGDGGATDTQYF. CDR3 nucleotide sequence: TGTGCCAGCAGCTTTCTAGGCGACGGGGGGGCGACAGATACGCAGTATTTT.

This clone showed up just a few times. The CDR3 loop reads CASSFGGYNEQFF. CDR3 nucleotides: TGCGCCAGCAGCTTCGGGGGCTACAATGAGCAGTTCTTC. J is TRBJ2-1 and V is TRBV5-1; tentative D call: TRBD2 (6 bases). The length of the CDR3 is 13 residues. Trimming took off 2 bases at V and 3 bases at J, with 6 bases between the two ends. From germline, CDR1 is SGHRS and CDR2 YFSETQ. The full variable domain, rest sourced from reference TRBV5-1 and TRBJ2-1, is KAGVTQTPRYLIKTRGQQVTLSCSPISGHRSVSWYQQTPGQGLQFLFEYFSETQRNKGNFPGRFSGRQFSNSRSEMNVSTLELGDSALYLCASSFGGYNEQFFGPGTRLTVL.

This clone has just a few counts. The chain uses TRBV30 and TRBJ1-2; D ambiguous. The CDR3 contains 15 residues. Trimming cost V 3 bases and J 5 bases, with 19 bases left between them. Per the germline V gene, CDR1 is GTSNPN and CDR2 is SVGIG (reference sequence). The CDR3 DNA sequence: TGTGCCTGGAGCCCGGACTCTCTTCGGGCATATGGCTACACCTTC. The encoded protein is CAWSPDSLRAYGYTF.

In this sample, this clone turned up a few times. This specimen includes other DNA sequences encoding the same CDR3. The rearrangement joins TRBV27 to TRBJ1-6, with D unresolved. Germline assignment: CDR1 MNHEY and CDR2 SMNVEV (reference sequence). This CDR3 has 14 residues. V lost 8 bases, J lost 7 bases, and 15 bases lay in between. CDR3 sequence: CASSPGTGNSPLHF. CDR3 in DNA: TGTGCCAGCTCCCCCGGCACGGGCAATTCACCCCTCCACTTT.

The rearrangement links TRBV7-8 to TRBJ2-7; 9 positions match TRBD1. Germline V lookup: CDR1 SGHVS, CDR2 FQNEAQ. V shed 3 bases, J shed 4 bases, and the junction held 4 bases outside the gene matches. The CDR3 contains 14 residues. The CDR3 DNA reads TGTGCCAGCAGCTTGGGGACAGGGCAATACGAGCAGTACTTC. Translation: CASSLGTGQYEQYF. The variable domain in full, with the rest retrieved from reference TRBV7-8 and TRBJ2-7, is GAGVSQSPRYKVAKRGQDVALRCDPISGHVSLFWYQQALGQGPEFLTYFQNEAQLDKSGLPSDRFFAERPEGSVSTLKIQRTQQEDSAVYLCASSLGTGQYEQYFGPGTRLTVT.

This clone appeared a few times. This chain links TRBV9 with TRBJ1-2; D not resolved. V shed 3 bases and J shed 3 bases, with 6 bases lying between them. Per germline, CDR1 SGDLS and CDR2 YYNGEE. The CDR3 covers 12 residues. CDR3 loop: CASSELHYGYTF. CDR3 coding DNA: TGTGCCAGCAGCGAGCTTCACTATGGCTACACCTTC.

The chain couples TRBV4-1 to TRBJ1-1; D not certain. V was trimmed by 3 bases and J by 1 base, leaving 12 bases between them. CDR1 MGHRA and CDR2 YSYEKL come from the germline V gene. There are 15 residues in the CDR3. CDR3 in amino acids: CASSHPTIANTEAFF. CDR3 bases: TGCGCCAGCAGCCACCCCACCATCGCGAACACTGAAGCTTTCTTT.

Only a few counts were recorded for this clone. This chain connects TRBV6-5 to TRBJ1-1, with D tentatively TRBD1 (6 bases). The ends were cut back, 9 bases at V and 7 bases at J, with 12 bases in the middle. Germline CDR1 and CDR2: MNHEY and SVGAGI. The CDR3 is 11 amino acids. The CDR3 spells CASSQGVEAFF. In nucleotides, the CDR3 is TGTGCCAGTTCACAGGGCGTTGAAGCTTTCTTT.

This chain uses TRBV5-1 with TRBJ2-3; D remains unclear. The CDR3 is 14 amino acids. Germline assignment: CDR1 SGHRS and CDR2 YFSETQ. V was shortened by 1 base and J by 4 bases, with 10 bases between the two germline ends. The CDR3 nucleotides are TGCGCCAGCAGCTTGTACGGGCCCCCAGATACGCAGTATTTT. This gives the protein CASSLYGPPDTQYF.

The chain is built from TRBV28 and TRBJ2-1, with 9 bases identical to TRBD1. The CDR3 has 14 amino acids. CDR1 and CDR2 (germline): MDHEN, SYDVKM. J was trimmed by 7 bases and V by 4 bases; bases with no gene match: 5. CDR3 in amino acids: CASSSDRGGNEQFF. The CDR3 DNA sequence: TGTGCCAGCAGTTCGGACAGGGGAGGTAATGAGCAGTTCTTC.

This clone was counted only a few times. V and J are TRBV27 and TRBJ2-2; 8 bases align to TRBD1. The V segment lost 6 bases and the J segment 6 bases; nucleotides outside the gene matches: 12. Germline CDR1 and CDR2: MNHEY and SMNVEV (reference sequence). The CDR3 consists of 16 residues. DNA of the CDR3: TGTGCCAGCAGAGGGTATAGTCAGGGGGCCGCCGGGGAGCTGTTTTTT. This sequence encodes CASRGYSQGAAGELFF.

This clone was detected a few times. As DNA, the CDR3 is TGTGCCAGCAGCCAAGACTTTGGGATAGCGGGGGTAATAGATACGCAGTATTTT. It is translated as CASSQDFGIAGVIDTQYF. The V gene is TRBV4-2, the J gene TRBJ2-3, with 9 bases fitting TRBD2. This CDR3 spans 18 amino acids. After removal of 0 bases from V and 5 bases from J, the junction contained 12 bases not matched to a gene. From germline, CDR1 is LGHNA and CDR2 YNFKEQ.

This clone turned up a few times. The rearrangement links TRBV9 to TRBJ2-3; 11 bases line up with TRBD2. V dropped 4 bases and J dropped 5; count of bases not matched to a gene: 6. Germline values: CDR1 SGDLS, CDR2 YYNGEE. CDR3 length: 15 residues. CDR3 residues: CASSPTSGEVDTQYF. The DNA for the CDR3 is TGTGCCAGCAGCCCGACTAGCGGGGAGGTAGATACGCAGTATTTT.

This clone appeared a few times. The CDR3 here is CSVADRRAYGYTF. The CDR3 region has the DNA TGCAGCGTTGCTGACAGGCGGGCCTATGGCTACACCTTC. The J gene is TRBJ1-2, the V gene TRBV29-1; the D gene is possibly TRBD1 (6 bases). The CDR3 sequence is 13 residues long. Trimming removed 4 bases at V and 4 bases at J, with 13 bases between. CDR1 is SQVTM, CDR2 ANQGSEA, per germline.

As to this clone: The junction does not match germline at one end; this may be a read error. The rearrangement joins TRBV30 to TRBJ2-5; 7 bases are a match to TRBD1. The CDR3 totals 10 residues. Germline V gives CDR1 GTSNPN, CDR2 SVGIG (reference sequence). CDR3 protein: CARGKETQYF. The CDR3 DNA follows: TGCGCCAGGGGGAAAGAGACCCAGTACTTC.